This TCR beta chain originates from a study of T cell repertoires in cytomegalovirus infection. The table lists this clonotype with many counts. The CDR3 is 14 amino acids. Germline V gene sequence: CDR1 SGHVS, CDR2 FQNEAQ. Trimming shortened V by 5 bases and J by 1 base, and 11 bases separated the two germline ends. TCRdb analysed the reads with MiXCR anew, one entry per CDR3 protein. The sample yields approximately 750,000 distinct CDR3 sequences, roughly 35% seen once. V usage is TRBV7-8 and J usage is TRBJ1-1; D gene unclear. The sequence came from a human donor in good health (CMV status not recorded). Some clones in this sample may be carry-over from other donors' samples. The sample taken for sequencing was PBMCs. The CDR3 reads CASSPGRENTEAFF. CDR3 sequence (DNA): TGTGCCAGCAGCCCAGGACGGGAGAACACTGAAGCTTTCTTT.